This T cell receptor (beta chain) appears in the sequencing data of a study of blood T cell repertoires in COVID-19 (dated by TCRdb to 2020 to 2022). Context from the whole study: Samples from collaborators originated in the United States, Italy and Spain and spanned both the acute and convalescent phases of COVID-19. A freely available public database, intended as a resource for researchers studying the immune response to SARS-CoV-2, is where the repertoires were released. Subjects who had been exposed to COVID-19, were actively infected with it, or had recovered from it provided the deeply sampled blood TCRbeta repertoires that made up the dataset. Sample metadata almost always included a de-identified subject ID, COVID-19 status, age in years and sex. The prospective study material was composed of cDNA or gDNA derived from T cells, B-cell-depleted T cells, or PBMCs. HLA class I and class II types, where available, came from metadata supplied by the sample provider rather than from assay-based typing. The samples were drawn from the first 160 participants of the ongoing ImmuneRACE study and from 950 to 1,500 subjects provided by 6 global collaborators. Summary of the overall study and its limitations: Clinical and demographic metadata were provided uncurated, with the amount varying by source and participant.

Whole blood was collected in K2EDTA tubes by collaborating institutions according to the institutions' own protocols. For TCRbeta analysis, collaborators shipped samples as frozen whole blood, isolated PBMCs, or DNA extracted from either of those sample types. V ends up 6 bases short and J 4 bases short, with an unmatched junction base count of 4. As encoded in the germline V gene, CDR1 is KGHSH while CDR2 is LQKENI. Counted from cysteine to phenylalanine, this CDR3 has 13 amino acids. Of the read, only the CDR3 DNA is kept; its 39 bases are in frame from base 1. As to this clone: There is no known antigen for this receptor. Base qualities were left out, and no much larger clone turns up one base away. Other DNA sequences within the sample encode an identical CDR3.

TCRbeta CDR3 regions were amplified from genomic DNA by means of the immunoSEQ Assay, a bias-controlled multiplex PCR. On the study's bioinformatics: Within the assay, amplification of reference gene primers was used to estimate how many nucleated cells each sample contained. To quantify the absolute abundance of each unique TCRbeta CDR3 rearrangement, sequence reads were collapsed and filtered. For each sample, productive Simpson clonality was calculated as the square root of Simpson's diversity index over productive rearrangements. The clones in this table, taken by TCRdb from immuneACCESS, are in-frame only. Not every clone is retained; where verified, under half of the shortfall comes from an unresolved V gene, and the cause of the rest is unknown. That table supplies the V and J calls and clone size; D and trimming were determined from the DNA. The sample table records a few hundred thousand clones; around 87% of these occur just once. Of the sample, 3% to 3.5% falls within the top ten clones.

This sequence uses TRBV18 and TRBJ1-1, and TRBD1 aligns with 8 junction nucleotides. The sequencing sample was made of peripheral blood. This sequence was found in a man aged 55 to 69 with acute or convalescent COVID-19. The DNA is TGTGCCAGCTCGCAAACAGGGGGCACTGAAGCTTTCTTT. The translation is CASSQTGGTEAFF. The entire variable domain, with the stretches around the CDR3 drawn from the reference TRBV18 and TRBJ1-1 proteins, is NAGVMQNPRHLVRRRGQEARLRCSPMKGHSHVYWYRQLPEEGLKFMVYLQKENIIDESGMPKERFSAEFPKEGPSILRIQQVVRGDSAAYFCASSQTGGTEAFFGQGTRLTVV.